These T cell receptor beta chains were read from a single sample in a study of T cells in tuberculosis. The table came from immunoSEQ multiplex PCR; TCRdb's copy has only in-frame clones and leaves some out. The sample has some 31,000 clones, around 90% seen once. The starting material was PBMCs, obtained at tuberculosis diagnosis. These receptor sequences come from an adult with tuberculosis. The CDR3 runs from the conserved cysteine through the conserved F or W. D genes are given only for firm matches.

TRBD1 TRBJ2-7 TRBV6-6 CASSYSYGQGNEQYF TGTGCCAGCAGTTACTCGTACGGACAGGGTAACGAGCAGTACTTC
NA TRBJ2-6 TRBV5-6 CASCRGGANVLTF TGTGCCTCATGCCGGGGTGGGGCCAACGTCCTGACTTTC
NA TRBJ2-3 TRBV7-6 CASSGEAGASTDTQYF TGTGCCAGCAGCGGGGAGGCTGGGGCCAGCACAGATACGCAGTATTTT
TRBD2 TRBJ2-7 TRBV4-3 CASSQPLAGLAGGPTHSYEQYF TGCGCCAGCAGCCAACCATTGGCGGGACTAGCGGGGGGGCCCACTCACTCCTACGAGCAGTACTTC
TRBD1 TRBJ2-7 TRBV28 CASSFEGAPTYEQYF TGTGCCAGCAGTTTTGAGGGGGCGCCAACCTACGAGCAGTACTTC
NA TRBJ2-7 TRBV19 CASSIVWGEYEQYF TGTGCCAGTAGTATTGTCTGGGGCGAGTACGAGCAGTACTTC
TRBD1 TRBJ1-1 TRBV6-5 CASSYRDRVPEAFF TGTGCCAGCAGTTACAGGGACAGGGTGCCTGAAGCTTTCTTT
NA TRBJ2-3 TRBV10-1 CASSSREFRGTQYF TGCGCCAGCAGCTCCCGAGAGTTCCGGGGTACGCAGTATTTT
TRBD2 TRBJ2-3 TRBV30 CAWSTSGRARPDTQYF TGTGCCTGGAGCACTAGCGGGAGGGCCCGCCCAGATACGCAGTATTTT
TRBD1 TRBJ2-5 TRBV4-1 CASSRLQGVGETQYF TGCGCCAGCAGCCGCCTTCAGGGGGTTGGCGAGACCCAGTACTTC
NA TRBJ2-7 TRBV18 CASKRAGAYEQYF TGTGCCAGCAAGAGGGCAGGGGCCTACGAGCAGTACTTC
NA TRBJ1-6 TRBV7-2 CASSFSPYSPLHF TGTGCCAGCAGCTTTTCTCCTTATTCACCCCTCCACTTT
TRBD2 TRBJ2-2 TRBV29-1 CSVGATSGRAPGELFF TGCAGCGTTGGGGCTACTAGCGGGAGGGCCCCCGGGGAGCTGTTTTTT
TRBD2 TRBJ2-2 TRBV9 CASSVSLLAGVNTGELFF TGTGCCAGCAGCGTAAGTCTACTAGCGGGGGTTAACACCGGGGAGCTGTTTTTT
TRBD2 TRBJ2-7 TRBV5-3 CARRVVIAGETLSSYEQYF TGTGCCAGAAGGGTTGTTATAGCGGGGGAAACCTTAAGCTCCTACGAGCAGTACTTC